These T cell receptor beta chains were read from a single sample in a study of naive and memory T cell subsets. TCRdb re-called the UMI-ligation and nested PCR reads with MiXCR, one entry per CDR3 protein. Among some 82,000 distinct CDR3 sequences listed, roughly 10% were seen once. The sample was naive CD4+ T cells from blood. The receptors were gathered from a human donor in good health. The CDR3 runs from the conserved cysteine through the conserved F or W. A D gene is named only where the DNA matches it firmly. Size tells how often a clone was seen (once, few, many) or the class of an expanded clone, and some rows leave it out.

CDR3nt: TGTGCCAGCTCACAGGGGACGGATCAGCCCCAGCATTTT; CDR3aa: CASSQGTDQPQHF; len: 13; v_gene: TRBV18; abundance: NA; j_gene: TRBJ1-5; d_gene: NA
CDR3nt: TGTGCCAGCACCGATCGGGGGACAGGGGCGGTATATGGCTACACCTTC; CDR3aa: CASTDRGTGAVYGYTF; len: 16; v_gene: TRBV6-6; abundance: many; j_gene: TRBJ1-2; d_gene: TRBD1
CDR3nt: TGTGCCAGCAGCTTAGGGGGAGGTAGCAGGGCAGATACGCAGTATTTT; CDR3aa: CASSLGGGSRADTQYF; len: 16; v_gene: TRBV7-2; abundance: many; j_gene: TRBJ2-3; d_gene: NA
CDR3nt: TGTGCCAGCAGCGTAGTTCCGGGGACCGAGCAGTACTTC; CDR3aa: CASSVVPGTEQYF; len: 13; v_gene: TRBV9; abundance: many; j_gene: TRBJ2-7; d_gene: NA
CDR3nt: TGCAGTCTTGACTCAGAGGGCGGATACAGCACAGATACGCAGTATTTT; CDR3aa: CSLDSEGGYSTDTQYF; len: 16; v_gene: TRBV20-1; abundance: NA; j_gene: TRBJ2-3; d_gene: NA
CDR3nt: TGTGCCAGCAACCTCACCTACGAGCAGTACTTC; CDR3aa: CASNLTYEQYF; len: 11; v_gene: TRBV7-9; abundance: many; j_gene: TRBJ2-7; d_gene: NA
CDR3nt: TGTGCCAGCAGCTTAGCGGGGGTACCCACAGATACGCAGTATTTT; CDR3aa: CASSLAGVPTDTQYF; len: 15; v_gene: TRBV7-2; abundance: NA; j_gene: TRBJ2-3; d_gene: NA
CDR3nt: TGCAGTGCCCTAAAGGGGCACATTGAGACCCAGTACTTC; CDR3aa: CSALKGHIETQYF; len: 13; v_gene: TRBV20-1; abundance: few; j_gene: TRBJ2-5; d_gene: NA
CDR3nt: TGTGCCAGCAGCTTGGTTTCGGGAGCCTACGAGCAGTACTTC; CDR3aa: CASSLVSGAYEQYF; len: 14; v_gene: TRBV5-5; abundance: NA; j_gene: TRBJ2-7; d_gene: NA
CDR3nt: TGCAGTGCTGGCCCTTTAGATACGCAGTATTTT; CDR3aa: CSAGPLDTQYF; len: 11; v_gene: TRBV20-1; abundance: NA; j_gene: TRBJ2-3; d_gene: NA
CDR3nt: TGTGCCAGCAGTGAAAGGCCAATAACCTCCTACGAGCAGTACTTC; CDR3aa: CASSERPITSYEQYF; len: 15; v_gene: TRBV2; abundance: few; j_gene: TRBJ2-7; d_gene: NA
CDR3nt: TGCGCCAGCAGTCCCACCGGGACTCCGAACAATGAGCAGTTCTTC; CDR3aa: CASSPTGTPNNEQFF; len: 15; v_gene: TRBV5-1; abundance: many; j_gene: TRBJ2-1; d_gene: NA
CDR3nt: TGTGCCAGCACGGGAGCCCACAATGAGCAGTTCTTC; CDR3aa: CASTGAHNEQFF; len: 12; v_gene: TRBV11-2; abundance: many; j_gene: TRBJ2-1; d_gene: NA
CDR3nt: TGTGCCAGCAGCCGTATCCAGTCTTCTGGAAACACCATATATTTT; CDR3aa: CASSRIQSSGNTIYF; len: 15; v_gene: TRBV28; abundance: once; j_gene: TRBJ1-3; d_gene: NA
CDR3nt: TGCAGTGCAATGGGGACTAGCGGATTTCAAGAGACCCAGTACTTC; CDR3aa: CSAMGTSGFQETQYF; len: 15; v_gene: TRBV20-1; abundance: many; j_gene: TRBJ2-5; d_gene: TRBD2
CDR3nt: TGCAGTGCTGGAGACTCACAGGGTTGGTTCGAGCAGTACTTC; CDR3aa: CSAGDSQGWFEQYF; len: 14; v_gene: TRBV20-1; abundance: few; j_gene: TRBJ2-7; d_gene: NA
CDR3nt: TGTGCCAGCAGCCAAGTTATGGGGAGCAATCAGCCCCAGCATTTT; CDR3aa: CASSQVMGSNQPQHF; len: 15; v_gene: TRBV3-1; abundance: few; j_gene: TRBJ1-5; d_gene: NA